This TCR beta chain originates from a study of OX40 agonist ivuxolimab in advanced cancers. General study results and limits: Mean expanded clone counts were higher in CD8+ than CD4+ T cells.

The data were produced by immunoSEQ multiplex PCR, yet TCRdb's version contains in-frame clones alone and is incomplete. The sample has 40,000 to 60,000 clones, approximately 92% seen once. CDR3 size: 15 residues. Germline-derived CDR1 and CDR2 are SGHTA and FQGNSA. The V and J ends lost 6 bases and 2 bases, in that order; junction bases with no gene match: 5. Remarks on this clone: Its antigen remains unidentified.

The V and J genes are TRBV7-2 and TRBJ2-7; TRBD2 agrees at 12 bases. The clonotype was recovered from an adult with an advanced solid tumor such as melanoma, head and neck, liver or kidney cancer. Sequencing was performed on CD4+ or CD8+ T cells sorted from blood, taken in a trial of the OX40 agonist ivuxolimab. DNA of the CDR3: TGTGCCAGCAGATATCGACTAGCGGGGGCCTACGAGCAGTACTTC. Translated, it gives CASRYRLAGAYEQYF. Supplemented by reference TRBV7-2 and TRBJ2-7, the full variable domain reads GAGVSQSPSNKVTEKGKDVELRCDPISGHTALYWYRQSLGQGLEFLIYFQGNSAPDKSGLPSDRFSAERTGGSVSTLTIQRTQQEDSAVYLCASRYRLAGAYEQYFGPGTRLTVT.